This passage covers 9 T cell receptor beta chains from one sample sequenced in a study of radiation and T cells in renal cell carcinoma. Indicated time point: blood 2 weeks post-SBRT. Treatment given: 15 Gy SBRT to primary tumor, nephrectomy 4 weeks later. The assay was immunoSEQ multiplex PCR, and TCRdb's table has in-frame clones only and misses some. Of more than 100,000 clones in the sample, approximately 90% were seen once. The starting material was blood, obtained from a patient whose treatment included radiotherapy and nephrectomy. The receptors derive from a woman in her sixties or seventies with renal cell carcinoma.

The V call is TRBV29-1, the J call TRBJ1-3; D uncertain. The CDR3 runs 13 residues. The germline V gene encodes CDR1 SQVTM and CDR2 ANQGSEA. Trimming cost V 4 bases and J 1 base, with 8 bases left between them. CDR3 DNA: TGCAGCGTTGTCATGAGTTCTGGAAACACCATATATTTT. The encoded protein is CSVVMSSGNTIYF.

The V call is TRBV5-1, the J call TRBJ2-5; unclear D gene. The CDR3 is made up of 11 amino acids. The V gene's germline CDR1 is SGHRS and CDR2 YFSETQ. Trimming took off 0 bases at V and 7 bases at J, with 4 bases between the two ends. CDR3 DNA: TGCGCCAGCAGCTTGGCCTTGACCCAGTACTTC. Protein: CASSLALTQYF.

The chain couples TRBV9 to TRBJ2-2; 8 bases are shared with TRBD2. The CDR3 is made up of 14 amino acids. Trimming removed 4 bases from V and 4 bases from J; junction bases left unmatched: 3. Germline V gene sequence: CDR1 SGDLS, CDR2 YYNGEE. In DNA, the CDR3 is TGTGCCAGCAGCCCGGGGGGGGTCACCGGGGAGCTGTTTTTT. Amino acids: CASSPGGVTGELFF.

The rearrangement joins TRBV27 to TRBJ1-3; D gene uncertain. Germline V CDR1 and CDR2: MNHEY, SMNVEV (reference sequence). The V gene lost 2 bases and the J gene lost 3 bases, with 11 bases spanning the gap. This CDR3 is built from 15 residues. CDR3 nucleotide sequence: TGTGCCAGCAGTTTAGTCCCCGGAGATGGAAACACCATATATTTT. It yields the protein CASSLVPGDGNTIYF.

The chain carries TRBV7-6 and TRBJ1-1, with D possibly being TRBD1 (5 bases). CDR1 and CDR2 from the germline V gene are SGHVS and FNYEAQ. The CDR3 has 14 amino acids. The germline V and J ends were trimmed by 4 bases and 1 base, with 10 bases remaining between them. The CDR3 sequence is CASSSIQGNTEAFF. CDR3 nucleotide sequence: TGTGCCAGCAGCTCCATCCAGGGGAACACTGAAGCTTTCTTT.

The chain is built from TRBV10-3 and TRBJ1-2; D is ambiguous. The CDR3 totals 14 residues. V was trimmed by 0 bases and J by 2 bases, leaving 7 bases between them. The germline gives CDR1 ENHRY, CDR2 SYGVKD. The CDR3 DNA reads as TGTGCCATCAGTGAGTCGAACAGAAACTATGGCTACACCTTC. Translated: CAISESNRNYGYTF.

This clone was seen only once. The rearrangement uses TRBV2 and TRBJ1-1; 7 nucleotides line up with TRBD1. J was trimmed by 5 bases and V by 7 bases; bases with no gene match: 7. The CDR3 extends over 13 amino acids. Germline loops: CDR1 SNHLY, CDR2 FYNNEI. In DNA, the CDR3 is TGTGCCAGCAAGGGGGCGCGAGGGACTGAAGCTTTCTTT. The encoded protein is CASKGARGTEAFF.

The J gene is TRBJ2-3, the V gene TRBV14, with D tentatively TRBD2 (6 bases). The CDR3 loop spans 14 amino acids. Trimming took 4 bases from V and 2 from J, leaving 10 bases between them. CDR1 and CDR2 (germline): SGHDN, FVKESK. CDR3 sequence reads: CASSRGAYTDTQYF. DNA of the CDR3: TGTGCCAGCAGCCGCGGGGCCTACACAGATACGCAGTATTTT.

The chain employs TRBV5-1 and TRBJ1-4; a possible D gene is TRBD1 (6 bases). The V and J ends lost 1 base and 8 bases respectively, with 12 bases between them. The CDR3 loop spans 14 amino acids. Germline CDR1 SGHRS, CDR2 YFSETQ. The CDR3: CASSLSRGGEKLFF. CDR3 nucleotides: TGCGCCAGCAGCTTGTCCAGGGGCGGGGAAAAACTGTTTTTT.